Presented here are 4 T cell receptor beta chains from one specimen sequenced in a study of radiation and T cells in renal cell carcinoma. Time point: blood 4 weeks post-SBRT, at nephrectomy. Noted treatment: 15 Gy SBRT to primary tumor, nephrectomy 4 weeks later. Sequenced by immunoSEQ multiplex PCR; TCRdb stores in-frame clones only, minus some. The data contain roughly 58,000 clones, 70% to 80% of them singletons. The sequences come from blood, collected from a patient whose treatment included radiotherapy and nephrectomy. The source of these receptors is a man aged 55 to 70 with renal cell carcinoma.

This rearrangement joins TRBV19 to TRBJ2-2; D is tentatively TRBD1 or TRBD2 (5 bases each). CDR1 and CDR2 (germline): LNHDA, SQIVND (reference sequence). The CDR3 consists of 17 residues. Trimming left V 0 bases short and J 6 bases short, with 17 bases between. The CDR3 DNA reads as TGTGCCAGTAGTATAGACGTCCGGGGCCCGAGCGCCGGGGAGCTGTTTTTT. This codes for CASSIDVRGPSAGELFF.

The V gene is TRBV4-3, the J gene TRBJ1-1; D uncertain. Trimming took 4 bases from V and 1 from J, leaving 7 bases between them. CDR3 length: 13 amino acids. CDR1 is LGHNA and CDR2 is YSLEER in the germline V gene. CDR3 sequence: CASSRGANTEAFF. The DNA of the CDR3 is TGCGCCAGCAGCCGCGGAGCGAACACTGAAGCTTTCTTT.

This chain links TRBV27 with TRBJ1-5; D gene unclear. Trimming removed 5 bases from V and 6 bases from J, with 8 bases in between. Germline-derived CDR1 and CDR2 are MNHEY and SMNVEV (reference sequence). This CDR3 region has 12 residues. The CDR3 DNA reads TGTGCCAGCAGTACTCCTGGTCAGCCCCAGCATTTT. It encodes CASSTPGQPQHF.

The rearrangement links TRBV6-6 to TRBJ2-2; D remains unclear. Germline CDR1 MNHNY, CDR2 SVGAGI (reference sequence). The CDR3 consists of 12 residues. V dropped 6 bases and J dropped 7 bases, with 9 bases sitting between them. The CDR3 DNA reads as TGTGCCAGCAGCACGTCCGGCGGGGAGCTGTTTTTT. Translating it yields CASSTSGGELFF.